This T cell receptor (beta chain) appears in the sequencing data of a study of shared clonotypes between healthy human individuals. For the study at large: CD4 naive and memory got three plates each, CD8 naive two, CD8 memory one. Study-level results: Enrolling few donors narrowed the genetic and exposure-history diversity that was represented.

Germline values: CDR1 LNHDA, CDR2 SQIVND (reference sequence). CDR3 size: 15 residues. Trimming stripped 3 bases from V and 3 bases from J, with 15 bases between. Sequencing was performed with immunoSEQ multiplex PCR; in TCRdb, only in-frame clones are kept and a portion is missing. Found here are more than 600,000 clones, under 95% of them singletons; the top ten hold roughly 22%. On this clone itself: What it binds is unknown.

Naive-designated CD8 cells lacked CD45RO, were positively enriched for CCR7, and omitted terminally differentiated effector memory CD45RA+ cells. The clonotype was recovered from a man under 40 in good health. Source material: naive CD8+ T cells sorted from blood. J is TRBJ2-7 and V is TRBV19; D possibly uses TRBD1 or TRBD2 (7 bases each). The chain's CDR3 is CASSIWDSGVYEQYF. The CDR3 DNA sequence: TGTGCCAGTAGTATTTGGGACAGCGGGGTCTACGAGCAGTACTTC.